This T cell receptor (beta chain) derives from a study of molecular identifiers for immune sequencing clone quantification. The sample holds many counts of this clonotype. Its antigen is unidentified. From germline, CDR1 is SGDLS and CDR2 YYNGEE. The CDR3 is 13 residues long. V was trimmed by 0 bases and J by 4 bases, leaving 6 bases between them. As previously described, bulk TCR libraries were made using listed TCR primers. TCRdb processed the PCR reads anew with MiXCR; each CDR3 protein has one entry. The sample lists approximately 630,000 distinct CDR3 sequences; 25% were seen once. Study findings and constraints: Spike-in Jurkat TCR RNA from a single cell reportedly registered among about 1 million naive cells.

The TCR comes from a human donor in good health. Some libraries in this study had Jurkat cell RNA spiked in. Material: naive CD8+ T cells from blood, with Jurkat cell RNA spiked in. The subset was: FACS-sorted CD8+CD4-CCR7+CD45RA+ naive T cells. The V and J genes are TRBV9 and TRBJ2-3; no definite D call. The CDR3 region is CASSVGSADTQYF. The CDR3 DNA follows: TGTGCCAGCAGCGTAGGGTCTGCAGATACGCAGTATTTT. The whole variable domain, filled in from reference TRBV9 and TRBJ2-3, reads DSGVTQTPKHLITATGQRVTLRCSPRSGDLSVYWYQQSLDQGLQFLIQYYNGEERAKGNILERFSAQQFPDLHSELNLSSLELGDSALYFCASSVGSADTQYFGPGTRLTVL.